The 8 T cell receptor beta chains below all came from one sample that was sequenced in a study of shared clonotypes between healthy human individuals. Produced via immunoSEQ multiplex PCR; TCRdb's table is partial and in-frame only. This table holds around 120,000 clones, about 67% found once. The material sequenced was memory CD8+ T cells sorted from blood. This sample's subset: CD45RO+ cells pooled with CCR7-negative TemRA cells. The receptors come from a woman younger than 45 in good health.

This chain links TRBV5-4 with TRBJ2-2; D gene ambiguous. Germline-derived CDR1 and CDR2 are SGHNT and YYREEE (reference sequence). The CDR3 totals 15 residues. The V and J ends lost 0 bases and 0 bases respectively, with 6 bases between them. The CDR3 loop reads CASSLDLANTGELFF. DNA for the CDR3: TGTGCCAGCAGCTTGGATCTAGCGAACACCGGGGAGCTGTTTTTT.

This clone was picked up a small number of times. The chain's CDR3 is CASWKGQGFRDTQYF. The CDR3 DNA reads as TGTGCCAGCTGGAAGGGGCAGGGGTTTCGGGATACGCAGTATTTT. The chain joins TRBV6-5 to TRBJ2-3; D perhaps matches TRBD1 (6 bases). This CDR3 spans 15 amino acids. The V gene lost 8 bases and the J gene lost 6 bases, with 21 bases spanning the gap. CDR1 is MNHEY and CDR2 is SVGAGI in the germline V gene.

The V and J genes are TRBV7-9 and TRBJ1-4; no clear D gene. V lost 5 bases and J lost 14, with 18 bases in between. Germline CDR1 reads SEHNR; CDR2 reads FQNEAQ (reference sequence). CDR3 length: 13 residues. The CDR3 DNA follows: TGTGCCAGCAGCCAAAGACTACCTGGGCGGCTGTTTTTT. It is translated as CASSQRLPGRLFF. The full variable domain, rest sourced from reference TRBV7-9 and TRBJ1-4, is DTGVSQNPRHKITKRGQNVTFRCDPISEHNRLYWYRQTLGQGPEFLTYFQNEAQLEKSRLLSDRFSAERPKGSFSTLEIQRTEQGDSAMYLCASSQRLPGRLFFGSGTQLSVL.

The V and J genes are TRBV7-9 and TRBJ2-7; D is undetermined. The CDR3 runs 13 residues. Trimming left V 2 bases short and J 5 bases short, with 10 bases between. CDR1 and CDR2 (germline): SEHNR, FQNEAQ (reference sequence). CDR3 bases: TGTGCCAGCAGCTTACACGGTCTCAACGAGCAGTACTTC. Encoded protein: CASSLHGLNEQYF.

This clone has a count of ten or more. The chain couples TRBV5-1 to TRBJ2-5; D might be TRBD2 (5 bases). The CDR3 sequence is 12 residues long. Germline V gene lookup returns CDR1 SGHRS and CDR2 YFSETQ. V gave up 6 bases and J gave up 4 bases, with 10 bases separating them. The DNA for the CDR3 is TGCGCCAGCAATGCCGAGGGAGAGACCCAGTACTTC. Protein sequence: CASNAEGETQYF.

This clone has more than one count but fewer than ten. The J gene is TRBJ1-3, the V gene TRBV6-5; no definite D call. The CDR3 spans 16 residues. Germline V CDR1 and CDR2: MNHEY, SVGAGI. Trimming removed 0 bases at V and 5 bases at J, with 14 bases between. The CDR3 DNA follows: TGTGCCAGCAGTTACTCGAGCCTGGAGCTGAGAAACACCATATATTTT. Protein product: CASSYSSLELRNTIYF.

The chain is built from TRBV13 and TRBJ1-1; a possible D gene is TRBD1 (5 bases). This CDR3 has 14 amino acids. Germline values: CDR1 PRHDT, CDR2 FYEKMQ (reference sequence). With 2 bases removed from V and 1 base from J, the gap between germline ends came to 8 bases. CDR3 sequence (DNA): TGTGCCAGCAGCTTACAGGGACCGAACACTGAAGCTTTCTTT. It specifies CASSLQGPNTEAFF.

This clone was recorded at least ten times. V gene TRBV9 combines with J gene TRBJ1-1, with a tentative D call TRBD1 (6 bases). Per the germline V gene, CDR1 is SGDLS and CDR2 is YYNGEE. The CDR3 contains 15 residues. Trimming cost V 1 base and J 0 bases, with 10 bases left between them. CDR3 residues: CASSVYRDMNTEAFF. The CDR3 DNA reads TGTGCCAGCAGCGTATACAGGGACATGAACACTGAAGCTTTCTTT.